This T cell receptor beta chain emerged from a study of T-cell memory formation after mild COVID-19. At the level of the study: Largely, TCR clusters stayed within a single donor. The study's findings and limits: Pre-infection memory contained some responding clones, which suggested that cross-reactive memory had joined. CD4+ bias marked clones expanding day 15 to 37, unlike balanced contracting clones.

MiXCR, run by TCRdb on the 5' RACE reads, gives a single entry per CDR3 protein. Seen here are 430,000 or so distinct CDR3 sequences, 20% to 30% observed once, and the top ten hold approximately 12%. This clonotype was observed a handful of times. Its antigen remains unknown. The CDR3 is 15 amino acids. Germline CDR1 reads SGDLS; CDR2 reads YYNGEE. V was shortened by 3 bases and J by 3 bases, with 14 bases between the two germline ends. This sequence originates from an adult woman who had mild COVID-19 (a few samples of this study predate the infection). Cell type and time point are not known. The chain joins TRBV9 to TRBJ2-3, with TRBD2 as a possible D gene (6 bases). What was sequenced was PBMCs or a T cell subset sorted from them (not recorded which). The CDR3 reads CASSGEASATDTQYF. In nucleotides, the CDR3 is TGTGCCAGCAGCGGAGAGGCTAGCGCAACAGATACGCAGTATTTT. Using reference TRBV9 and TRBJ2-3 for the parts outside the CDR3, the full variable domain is DSGVTQTPKHLITATGQRVTLRCSPRSGDLSVYWYQQSLDQGLQFLIQYYNGEERAKGNILERFSAQQFPDLHSELNLSSLELGDSALYFCASSGEASATDTQYFGPGTRLTVL.